These 27 T cell receptor beta chains were sequenced from one sample in a study of T-cell memory formation after mild COVID-19. TCRdb itself ran the 5' RACE reads through MiXCR, one entry per CDR3 protein. The table records fewer than 600,000 distinct CDR3 sequences, roughly a fifth of them present only once. Source material: PBMCs or a T cell subset sorted from them (not recorded which). The receptors shown here come from an adult woman who had mild COVID-19 (a few samples of this study predate the infection). Cell type and time point are not known.

J is TRBJ1-1 and V is TRBV25-1, with TRBD1 as a possible D gene (5 bases). Germline assignment: CDR1 MGHDK and CDR2 SYGVNS. This CDR3 spans 15 amino acids. Trimming removed 3 bases at V and 0 bases at J, with 11 bases between. This CDR3 reads CASSDSGRLNTEAFF. The CDR3 nucleotides read TGTGCCAGCAGTGACTCGGGACGTCTGAACACTGAAGCTTTCTTT.

The rearrangement links TRBV20-1 to TRBJ2-1, with 9 bases fitting TRBD1. The CDR3 loop spans 16 amino acids. Losses at the gene ends were 6 bases for V and 4 bases for J; bases not matched to a gene: 13. CDR1 is DFQATT and CDR2 is SNEGSKA in the germline V gene (reference sequence). CDR3: CSAKSLQGARYNEQFF. The CDR3 DNA reads as TGCAGTGCCAAAAGTCTACAGGGGGCGCGGTACAATGAGCAGTTCTTC.

The V gene is TRBV12-3 or TRBV12-4, the J gene TRBJ1-5, with a tentative D call TRBD1 (6 bases). V lost 6 bases, J lost 9 bases, and 18 bases lay in between. The CDR3 spans 14 residues. CDR3 amino acids: CASSHGTTTSPQHF. The DNA of the CDR3 is TGTGCCAGCAGCCACGGGACAACTACTTCGCCCCAGCATTTT.

This clonotype was counted a few times. This rearrangement joins TRBV20-1 to TRBJ1-2, with TRBD1 as a possible D gene (5 bases). The CDR3 covers 19 residues. V dropped 6 bases and J dropped 4 bases, with 33 bases sitting between them. The germline V gene has CDR1 DFQATT and CDR2 SNEGSKA (reference sequence). This CDR3 is CSADQLSVGLLGAFYGYTF. As DNA, the CDR3 is TGCAGTGCCGACCAGCTATCAGTGGGCCTTCTTGGGGCCTTCTATGGCTACACCTTC.

With regard to this clonotype: At one end the junction does not follow the germline gene, possibly because of a read error. Written as DNA, the CDR3 is TGTGCCAGCCGCCCAACCGGGACGTACGCTAATTATGGCTACACCTTC. As protein: CASRPTGTYANYGYTF. The rearrangement links TRBV27 to TRBJ1-2; D might be TRBD1 (5 bases). The CDR3 totals 16 residues. Germline-derived CDR1 and CDR2 are MNHEY and SMNVEV (reference sequence).

The table lists this clonotype with a few counts. This chain connects TRBV9 to TRBJ1-2; D possibly corresponds to TRBD1 (5 bases). Germline lookup yields CDR1 SGDLS and CDR2 YYNGEE. V gave up 1 base and J gave up 4 bases, with 14 bases separating them. There are 15 residues in the CDR3. CDR3 sequence: CASSVISSGTYGYTF. CDR3 nucleotides: TGTGCCAGCAGCGTAATTTCTTCTGGGACCTATGGCTACACCTTC.

The genes are TRBV5-1 and TRBJ1-4; D not resolved. This CDR3 region has 16 residues. Looked up from germline, CDR1 is SGHRS and CDR2 is YFSETQ. The V and J ends lost 2 bases and 4 bases respectively, with 15 bases between them. As DNA, the CDR3 is TGCGCCAGCAGCTTTTCTTCGACGGAACTTAATGAAAAACTGTTTTTT. Protein: CASSFSSTELNEKLFF.

This chain links TRBV6-6 with TRBJ2-7; D unresolved. Germline CDR1 and CDR2: MNHNY and SVGAGI (reference sequence). This CDR3 is 15 amino acids long. Trimming pared 6 bases from V and 4 bases from J, leaving 19 bases between. The CDR3 sequence: CASSPLTGLGYEQYF. CDR3 sequence (DNA): TGTGCCAGCAGCCCCCTCACCGGTTTGGGATACGAGCAGTACTTC.

This clonotype was observed once. The gene calls are TRBV7-9 and TRBJ2-1, with D possibly TRBD2 on 5 matching bases. Germline CDR1 SEHNR, CDR2 FQNEAQ (reference sequence). V lost 4 bases to trimming and J lost 6 bases, with 13 bases between them. The CDR3 sequence is 14 residues long. Here the CDR3 reads CASSSGSWSNEQFF. The CDR3 nucleotides are TGTGCCAGCAGCTCGGGGTCCTGGAGCAATGAGCAGTTCTTC.

This clonotype was picked up many times. In DNA, the CDR3 is TGCGCCAGCAGCATCACTAGCAATCAGCCCCAGCATTTT. Protein sequence: CASSITSNQPQHF. This chain connects TRBV5-1 to TRBJ1-5; D remains ambiguous. Germline-derived CDR1 and CDR2 are SGHRS and YFSETQ. Trimming left V 4 bases short and J 0 bases short, with 5 bases between. This CDR3 spans 13 amino acids.

The CDR3 is CASSLWDLKETQYF. The CDR3 region has the DNA TGTGCCAGCAGCCTCTGGGACTTAAAAGAGACCCAGTACTTC. The V gene is TRBV3-1, the J gene TRBJ2-5; possible D gene TRBD2, 6 bases. The CDR3 spans 14 residues. Per the germline V gene, CDR1 is LGHDT and CDR2 is YNNKEL (reference sequence). Trimming cost V 4 bases and J 3 bases, with 12 bases left between them.

The gene calls are TRBV18 and TRBJ2-7, with TRBD1 matching 10 bases. The germline V gene has CDR1 KGHSH and CDR2 LQKENI. J gave up 5 bases and V 3 bases, and 4 bases lay outside the gene matches. CDR3 size: 14 residues. Written as DNA, the CDR3 is TGTGCCAGCTCACCTGGGACAGGGGTGGACGAGCAGTACTTC. Translating gives CASSPGTGVDEQYF.

This clonotype was found a few times. The rearrangement uses TRBV3-1 and TRBJ1-1; the D is unclear. V shed 3 bases and J shed 7 bases, with 9 bases lying between them. This CDR3 spans 12 amino acids. Looked up from germline, CDR1 is LGHDT and CDR2 is YNNKEL (reference sequence). CDR3 nucleotides: TGTGCCAGCAGCCACTTAAGTTATGAAGCTTTCTTT. It specifies CASSHLSYEAFF.

The chain couples TRBV2 to TRBJ2-5; D could derive from TRBD1 or TRBD2 (5 bases each). CDR1 is SNHLY, CDR2 FYNNEI, per germline. This CDR3 has 14 amino acids. V dropped 6 bases and J dropped 5 bases, with 16 bases sitting between them. The CDR3 region has the DNA TGTGCCAGCAGCGAATGGAGACAGCGGGAGACCCAGTACTTC. This sequence encodes CASSEWRQRETQYF. Together with reference TRBV2 and TRBJ2-5, the CDR3 gives the full variable domain: EPEVTQTPSHQVTQMGQEVILRCVPISNHLYFYWYRQILGQKVEFLVSFYNNEISEKSEIFDDQFSVERPDGSNFTLKIRSTKLEDSAMYFCASSEWRQRETQYFGPGTRLLVL.

The V call is TRBV12-3 or TRBV12-4, the J call TRBJ2-7; D gene unclear. The CDR3 runs to 14 residues. Trimming cost V 1 base and J 2 bases, with 9 bases left between them. The CDR3 DNA reads as TGTGCCAGCAGTTTAGGACCGAGACCCTACGAGCAGTACTTC. It codes for CASSLGPRPYEQYF.

V usage is TRBV20-1 and J usage is TRBJ1-6, with D tentatively TRBD1 (5 bases). The CDR3 runs 16 residues. Germline CDR1 DFQATT, CDR2 SNEGSKA (reference sequence). The V end was cut by 0 bases, the J end by 7 bases, with 16 bases between. CDR3 in DNA: TGCAGTGCTAGAGATCTTAGATCAGGACAAAATTCACCCCTCCACTTT. The encoded protein is CSARDLRSGQNSPLHF.

The chain uses TRBV10-3 and TRBJ2-1; unclear D gene. Germline values: CDR1 ENHRY, CDR2 SYGVKD. The CDR3 consists of 11 residues. The germline V and J ends were trimmed by 2 bases and 5 bases, with 1 base remaining between them. As DNA, the CDR3 is TGTGCCATCAGTGAGGACAATGAGCAGTTCTTC. Translated, it gives CAISEDNEQFF.

This rearrangement joins TRBV19 to TRBJ2-3, with TRBD1 matching over 8 bases. The CDR3 totals 16 residues. Germline CDR1 reads LNHDA; CDR2 reads SQIVND (reference sequence). V dropped 5 bases and J dropped 5; count of bases not matched to a gene: 12. DNA for the CDR3: TGTGCCAGTAGTTATGATATCAGGGGGCCTGGAGATACGCAGTATTTT. Its translation is CASSYDIRGPGDTQYF.

This chain connects TRBV7-9 to TRBJ2-7; 7 bases fit TRBD1. The trim removed 5 bases at V and 6 bases at J, leaving 7 bases unmatched. From germline, CDR1 is SEHNR and CDR2 FQNEAQ (reference sequence). The CDR3 spans 13 residues. The CDR3 coding sequence is TGTGCCAGCAGCCGCCCAGGGGGTGCCGAGCAGTACTTC. Translating gives CASSRPGGAEQYF.

CDR3 sequence: CASSLAQSFGELFF. The CDR3, as DNA: TGCGCCAGCAGCTTGGCCCAGTCGTTCGGGGAGCTGTTTTTT. V gene TRBV5-1 combines with J gene TRBJ2-2; no clear D. CDR1 is SGHRS, CDR2 YFSETQ, per germline. The germline V and J ends were trimmed by 0 bases and 7 bases, with 10 bases remaining between them. The CDR3 runs 14 residues.

This clonotype was detected a few times. V usage is TRBV4-1 and J usage is TRBJ2-7; a weak D match, TRBD2 (5 bases). CDR1 is MGHRA, CDR2 YSYEKL, per germline. Trimming took 4 bases from V and 2 from J, leaving 15 bases between them. The CDR3 consists of 15 residues. The CDR3 DNA reads TGCGCCAGCAGCCCTCGACCAGCCGGGGCCTACGAGCAGTACTTC. Encoded protein: CASSPRPAGAYEQYF.

This clonotype was counted between two and nine times. The V gene is TRBV7-6, the J gene TRBJ2-7, with 13 bases lining up with TRBD2. The ends lost 2 bases at V and 4 bases at J; junction bases unmatched: 8. This CDR3 is 17 amino acids long. Germline assignment: CDR1 SGHVS and CDR2 FNYEAQ. The DNA for the CDR3 is TGTGCCAGCAGCTTATCCCCCGGGGGACTAGCGGGGTACGAGCAGTACTTC. This encodes CASSLSPGGLAGYEQYF.

This clonotype has at least ten counts. V and J are TRBV12-3 or TRBV12-4 and TRBJ2-2, with a possible D match to TRBD2 (5 bases). CDR3 length equals 13 residues. V was cut by 5 bases and J by 6 bases, with 10 bases left in between. In nucleotides, the CDR3 is TGTGCCAGCAGTCCCGGGAATCCCGGGGAGCTGTTTTTT. Translation gives CASSPGNPGELFF.

This clonotype was seen a handful of times. The rearrangement links TRBV11-3 to TRBJ2-5, with 8 bases aligning to TRBD1. CDR1 SGHNT and CDR2 YENEEA come from the germline V gene. This CDR3 region has 15 residues. The V gene end was trimmed by 5 bases and the J gene end by 4 bases; junction bases not matched to a gene: 9. CDR3 residues: CASSPDRGGGETQYF. CDR3 DNA sequence: TGTGCCAGCAGCCCCGACAGGGGCGGAGGAGAGACCCAGTACTTC.

This clonotype was seen only a few times. The rearrangement links TRBV4-3 to TRBJ2-1; TRBD2 might be the D (6 bases). CDR3 length: 13 amino acids. CDR1 LGHNA and CDR2 YSLEER come from the germline V gene. Trimming stripped 0 bases from V and 7 bases from J, with 7 bases between. The CDR3 nucleotides are TGCGCCAGCAGCCAAGAGAGCGGGAATGAGCAGTTCTTC. Translation: CASSQESGNEQFF.

This clonotype was picked up a small number of times. The V gene is TRBV6-2 or TRBV6-3, the J gene TRBJ1-5, with D perhaps matching TRBD1 (5 bases). In germline, CDR1 is MNHEY, CDR2 SVGEGT. V was shortened by 0 bases and J by 7 bases, with 13 bases between the two germline ends. The CDR3 sequence is 15 residues long. The CDR3 loop is CASSYSGAGRQPQHF. The CDR3 coding sequence is TGTGCCAGCAGTTACTCAGGGGCTGGTCGGCAGCCCCAGCATTTT.

The V and J genes are TRBV5-1 and TRBJ2-5; TRBD1 matches 7 bases. V lost 3 bases, J lost 4 bases, and 6 bases stayed unmatched. The CDR3 totals 14 residues. The germline V gene has CDR1 SGHRS and CDR2 YFSETQ. The CDR3 spells CASSSDRPGETQYF. The CDR3 DNA reads as TGCGCCAGCAGCTCGGACAGGCCTGGAGAGACCCAGTACTTC.